The TCR beta chain under discussion was sequenced for a study of cytomegalovirus exposure and HLA in healthy donors. The CDR3 spans 13 residues. Germline CDR1 and CDR2: SGHRS and YFSETQ. Trimming took 5 bases from V and 1 from J, leaving 9 bases between them. Primers for the PCR totalled 60 Vbeta and 13 Jbeta. Assay: immunoSEQ multiplex PCR; the TCRdb copy retains only in-frame clones and omits some. The top ten clones hold 6% to 6.5% of a sample with roughly 70,000 clones, around 76% of them seen once. The receptor was isolated from a man between 50 and 59 years old in good health and CMV-seronegative. Sequenced: PBMCs. V usage is TRBV5-1 and J usage is TRBJ1-1, with D unresolved. For the CDR3, the DNA is TGCGCCAGCAGGAAGGGAGAGAACACTGAAGCTTTCTTT. Amino acid sequence: CASRKGENTEAFF. The variable domain in full, completed from reference TRBV5-1 and TRBJ1-1, reads KAGVTQTPRYLIKTRGQQVTLSCSPISGHRSVSWYQQTPGQGLQFLFEYFSETQRNKGNFPGRFSGRQFSNSRSEMNVSTLELGDSALYLCASRKGENTEAFFGQGTRLTVV.